This section outlines one T cell receptor (beta chain) sequence together with its context. What it binds is unknown. The sample belongs to a study of a mutant IDH1 vaccine in newly diagnosed glioma. Time point defined: week 11, during vaccination. All doses held 300 ug of mutant IDH1 20-mer peptide, with topical imiquimod. Profiling relied on immunoSEQ multiplex PCR, and the TCRdb table lists in-frame clones only, not all of them. The table has roughly 120,000 clones, roughly 77% seen once. V dropped 0 bases and J dropped 7 bases, with 10 bases sitting between them. CDR3 length equals 13 residues. Germline V gene sequence: CDR1 SGHKS, CDR2 YYEKEE (reference sequence).

The source is a middle-aged man with glioma. This rearrangement joins TRBV5-5 to TRBJ2-5; D call uncertain. Source: PBMCs, taken from a glioma patient whose treatment included an IDH1 peptide vaccine. CDR3 residues: CASSLGLSGTQYF. The CDR3 DNA sequence: TGTGCCAGCAGCTTGGGTCTTAGTGGGACCCAGTACTTC.